This TCR beta chain was retrieved from a study of tissue T cells after allogeneic stem cell transplantation. Points from the study as a whole: Shared clones across patients were few; motif clustering revealed tissue-specific shared signatures.

From germline, CDR1 is NSHNY and CDR2 SYGAGN. The V and J ends lost 2 bases and 3 bases, in that order; junction bases with no gene match: 0. This CDR3 region has 14 residues. Sequencing used immunoSEQ multiplex PCR; TCRdb keeps in-frame clones, though not all of them. The repertoire includes about 1,200 clones, around 61% of them detected once, and 6.5% to 7% sits in the top ten. The table lists this clone with a few counts. What it binds is unknown. All gene names here are mouse names. The observed sequence ends 1 residue before the CDR3 terminus, with the missing tail filled in from the germline J gene.

This chain joins TRBV13-1 and TRBJ2-1, with 9 positions matching TRBD1. Sequencing used skin. The sequence came from a female BALB/c mouse in good health. Strain haplotype at MHC: H2-d. The CDR3 spells CASSEQGAYAEQFF. The DNA read from the CDR3 is TGTGCCAGCAGTGAACAGGGGGCCTATGCTGAGCAGTTC.